A single sample is the source of the 9 T cell receptor beta chains below, sequenced in a study of T cells in Graves' hyperthyroidism and ophthalmopathy. RNA transcripts served as the template for amplifying TCR beta CDR3 regions. HTBI primers were used for first-round RT-PCR of the TCR CDR3. Each CDR3 protein is one row after TCRdb ran MiXCR on the multiplex PCR reads. The profile shows around 340,000 distinct CDR3 sequences, roughly 17% of them singletons. The sample consisted of blood. The origin of the receptors is a young woman with Graves' hyperthyroidism that later progressed to Graves' ophthalmopathy.

The chain couples TRBV7-9 to TRBJ2-6; D is undetermined. The V gene lost 5 bases and the J gene lost 1 base, with 6 bases spanning the gap. Per germline, CDR1 SEHNR and CDR2 FQNEAQ (reference sequence). This CDR3 comprises 14 residues. CDR3 protein: CASSPQSGANVLTF. Here the CDR3 DNA reads TGTGCCAGCAGCCCCCAATCTGGGGCCAACGTCCTGACTTTC.

This clonotype was picked up one time. A much larger clonotype is one base distant, so this may be a read error. This chain connects TRBV6-1 to TRBJ1-1; a possible D gene is TRBD1 (5 bases). The CDR3 has 15 residues. Per germline, CDR1 MNHNS and CDR2 SASEGT. The CDR3 is CANSEDPGGYTEAFF. The DNA of the CDR3 is TGTGCCAACAGTGAAGACCCCGGGGGGTACACTGAAGCTTTCTTT.

Only a few counts were recorded for this clonotype. J is TRBJ2-1 and V is TRBV18; D is ambiguous. Germline V gene lookup returns CDR1 KGHSH and CDR2 LQKENI. The germline V and J ends were trimmed by 3 bases and 4 bases, with 10 bases remaining between them. The CDR3 is 14 residues long. As DNA, the CDR3 is TGTGCCAGCTCACCTCCGGACGCTTACAATGAGCAGTTCTTC. Its translation is CASSPPDAYNEQFF. The variable domain in full, completed from reference TRBV18 and TRBJ2-1, reads NAGVMQNPRHLVRRRGQEARLRCSPMKGHSHVYWYRQLPEEGLKFMVYLQKENIIDESGMPKERFSAEFPKEGPSILRIQQVVRGDSAAYFCASSPPDAYNEQFFGPGTRLTVL.

This clonotype was counted many times. The chain employs TRBV11-2 and TRBJ2-7, with a weak D call TRBD1 (6 bases). Trimming took 5 bases from V and 4 from J, leaving 15 bases between them. The CDR3 is 14 residues long. The germline gives CDR1 SGHAT, CDR2 FQNNGV. CDR3 sequence reads: CASSKTGTLYEQYF. CDR3 nucleotides: TGTGCCAGCAGCAAGACAGGTACCCTTTACGAGCAGTACTTC. Complete variable domain (other parts from reference TRBV11-2 and TRBJ2-7): EAGVAQSPRYKIIEKRQSVAFWCNPISGHATLYWYQQILGQGPKLLIQFQNNGVVDDSQLPKDRFSAERLKGVDSTLKIQPAKLEDSAVYLCASSKTGTLYEQYFGPGTRLTVT.

This clonotype came up a few times. A much larger clonotype is one base distant, so this may be a read error. J is TRBJ2-1 and V is TRBV11-2, with 11 bases identical to TRBD2. CDR1 and CDR2 from the germline V gene are SGHAT and FQNNGV. The CDR3 spans 16 residues. The CDR3 reads CTSSYGTSGSYNEQFF. CDR3 nucleotides: TGTACCAGCAGCTACGGGACTAGCGGATCCTACAATGAGCAGTTCTTC.

This clonotype was seen many times. The chain links TRBV2 to TRBJ1-5; D unclear. Germline V lookup: CDR1 SNHLY, CDR2 FYNNEI. The CDR3 extends over 14 amino acids. Trimming stripped 2 bases from V and 6 bases from J, with 11 bases between. The CDR3 DNA reads as TGTGCCAGCAGTGAAAGCATGACGAGTCAGCCCCAGCATTTT. It translates to CASSESMTSQPQHF.

This clonotype was counted many times. The CDR3 region has the DNA TGTGCCAGCAGTTTACCTTCATCTGAAGCTTTCTTT. Encoded protein: CASSLPSSEAFF. This sequence joins TRBV27 and TRBJ1-1; D call uncertain. The CDR3 covers 12 residues. Between the trimmed V and J ends, which lost 2 bases and 6 bases, there was a span of 7 bases. Per the germline V gene, CDR1 is MNHEY and CDR2 is SMNVEV (reference sequence).

This chain uses TRBV11-2 with TRBJ2-1; D is possibly TRBD1 (5 bases). Trimming took 0 bases from V and 8 from J, leaving 11 bases between them. CDR1 is SGHAT and CDR2 is FQNNGV in the germline V gene. This CDR3 has 14 residues. In DNA form, the CDR3 reads TGTGCCAGCAGCTTAGACTTGGTAGGGGATGAGCAGTTCTTC. This codes for CASSLDLVGDEQFF.

In this sample, this clonotype turned up a few times. The chain carries TRBV7-8 and TRBJ1-1; D is possibly TRBD1 (6 bases). CDR3 length equals 13 residues. Germline V gene sequence: CDR1 SGHVS, CDR2 FQNEAQ. The ends were cut back, 7 bases at V and 3 bases at J, with 12 bases in the middle. The CDR3 is CASKNRQDTEAFF. In DNA, the CDR3 is TGTGCCAGCAAAAACCGACAGGACACTGAAGCTTTCTTT.